This T cell receptor (beta chain) was captured by sequencing in a study of identifying expanded T cells in peripheral blood. V was cut by 0 bases and J by 3 bases, with 9 bases left in between. The CDR3 length is 14 residues. Germline CDR1 and CDR2: MNHEY and SVGAGI. About this clone: The antigen is undetermined.

Points from the study as a whole: Roughly two-week clone count variance significantly increased as total template count grew. About 1.2 clones differed between technical replicates, versus approximately 17 and 20 over time.

The method was immunoSEQ multiplex PCR; TCRdb's version includes in-frame clones alone and lacks a portion of them. The sample carries around 99,000 clones, about nine tenths recorded once. The sequenced sample was blood. The V gene is TRBV6-5, the J gene TRBJ2-7; D ambiguous. This clonotype originated in a person aged 18-69 years in good health. The CDR3 region is CASSYSMSSYEQYF. In nucleotides, the CDR3 is TGTGCCAGCAGTTACTCGATGTCCAGCTACGAGCAGTACTTC.